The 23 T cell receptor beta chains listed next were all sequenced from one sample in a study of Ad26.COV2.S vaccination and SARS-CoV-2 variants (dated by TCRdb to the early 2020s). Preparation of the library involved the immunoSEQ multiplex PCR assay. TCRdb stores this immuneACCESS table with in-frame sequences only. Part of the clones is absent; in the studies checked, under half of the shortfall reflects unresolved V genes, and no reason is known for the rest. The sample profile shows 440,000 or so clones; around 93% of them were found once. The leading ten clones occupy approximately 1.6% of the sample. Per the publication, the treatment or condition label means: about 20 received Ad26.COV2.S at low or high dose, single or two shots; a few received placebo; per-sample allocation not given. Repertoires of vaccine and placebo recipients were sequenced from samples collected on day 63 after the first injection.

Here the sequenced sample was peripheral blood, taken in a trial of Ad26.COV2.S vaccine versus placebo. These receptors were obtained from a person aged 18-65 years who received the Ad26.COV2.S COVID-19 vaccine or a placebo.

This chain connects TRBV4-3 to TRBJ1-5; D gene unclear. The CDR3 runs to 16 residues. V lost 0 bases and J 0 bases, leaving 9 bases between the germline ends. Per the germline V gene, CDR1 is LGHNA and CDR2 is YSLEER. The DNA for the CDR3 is TGCGCCAGCAGCCAAGATTTAGGCCATAGCAATCAGCCCCAGCATTTT. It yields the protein CASSQDLGHSNQPQHF.

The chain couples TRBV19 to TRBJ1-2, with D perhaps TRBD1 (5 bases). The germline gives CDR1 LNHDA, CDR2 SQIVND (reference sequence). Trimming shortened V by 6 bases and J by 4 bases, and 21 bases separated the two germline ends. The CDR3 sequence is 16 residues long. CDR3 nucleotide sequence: TGTGCCAGTAGCCTCAGGGAATTAGGAAATATCTATGGCTACACCTTC. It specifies CASSLRELGNIYGYTF.

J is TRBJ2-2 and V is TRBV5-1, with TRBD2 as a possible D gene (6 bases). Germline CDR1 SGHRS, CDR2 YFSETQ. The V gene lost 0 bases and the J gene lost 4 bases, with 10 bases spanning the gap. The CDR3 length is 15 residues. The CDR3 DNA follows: TGCGCCAGCAGCTTGGGACCCGGGGGCACCGGGGAGCTGTTTTTT. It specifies CASSLGPGGTGELFF.

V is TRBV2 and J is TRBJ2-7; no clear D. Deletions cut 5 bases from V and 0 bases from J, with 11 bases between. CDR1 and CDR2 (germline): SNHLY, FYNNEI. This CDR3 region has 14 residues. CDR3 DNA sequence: TGTGCCAGCAGTCGGAAGAAGAGCTCCTACGAGCAGTACTTC. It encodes CASSRKKSSYEQYF.

The CDR3 DNA follows: TGTGCCAGCAGTCCCGCCCCCGGGACAGGGACCTATGGCTACACCTTC. The encoded protein is CASSPAPGTGTYGYTF. The rearrangement joins TRBV28 to TRBJ1-2; 9 nucleotides align to TRBD1. CDR3 size: 16 residues. V was pared by 5 bases and J by 4 bases, with 11 bases of the junction left unmatched. Germline V gene data show CDR1 as MDHEN and CDR2 as SYDVKM.

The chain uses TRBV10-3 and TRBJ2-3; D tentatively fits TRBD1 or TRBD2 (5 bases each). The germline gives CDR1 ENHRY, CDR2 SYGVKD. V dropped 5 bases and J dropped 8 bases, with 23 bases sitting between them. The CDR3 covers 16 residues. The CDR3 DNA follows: TGTGCCATCAGTAGTCCCTACGGAACGGGACGGGGTACGCAGTATTTT. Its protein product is CAISSPYGTGRGTQYF.

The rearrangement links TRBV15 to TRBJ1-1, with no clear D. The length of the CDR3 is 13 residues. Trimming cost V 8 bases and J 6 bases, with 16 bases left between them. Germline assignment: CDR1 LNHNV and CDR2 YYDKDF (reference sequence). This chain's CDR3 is CATELVLGAEAFF. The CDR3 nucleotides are TGTGCCACCGAGCTAGTTTTAGGCGCTGAAGCTTTCTTT.

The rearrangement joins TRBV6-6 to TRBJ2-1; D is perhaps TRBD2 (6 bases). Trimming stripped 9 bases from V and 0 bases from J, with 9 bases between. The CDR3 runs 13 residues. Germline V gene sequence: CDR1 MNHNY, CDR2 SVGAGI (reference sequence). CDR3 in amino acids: CASRGFSYNEQFF. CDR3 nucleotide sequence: TGTGCCAGTCGGGGGTTCTCCTACAATGAGCAGTTCTTC.

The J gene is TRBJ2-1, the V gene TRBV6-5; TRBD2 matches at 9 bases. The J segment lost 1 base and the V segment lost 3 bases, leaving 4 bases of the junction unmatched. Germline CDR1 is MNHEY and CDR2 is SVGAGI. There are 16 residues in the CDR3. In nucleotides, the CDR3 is TGTGCCAGCAGTTATGCGGGGGGGTGGTCCTACAATGAGCAGTTCTTC. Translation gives CASSYAGGWSYNEQFF.

The CDR3 DNA sequence: TGTGCCAGCAGTGAAAGAAGTCGTAATGAGCAGTTCTTC. Encoded protein: CASSERSRNEQFF. This chain uses TRBV2 with TRBJ2-1, with D unclear. CDR3 length: 13 amino acids. Germline lookup yields CDR1 SNHLY and CDR2 FYNNEI. The ends were cut back, 2 bases at V and 7 bases at J, with 9 bases in the middle.

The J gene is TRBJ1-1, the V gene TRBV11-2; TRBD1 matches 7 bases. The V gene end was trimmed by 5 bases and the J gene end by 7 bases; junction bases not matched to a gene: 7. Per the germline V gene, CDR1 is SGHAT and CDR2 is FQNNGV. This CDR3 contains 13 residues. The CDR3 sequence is CASSPYTGVEAFF. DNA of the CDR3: TGTGCCAGCAGCCCTTACACAGGGGTTGAAGCTTTCTTT.

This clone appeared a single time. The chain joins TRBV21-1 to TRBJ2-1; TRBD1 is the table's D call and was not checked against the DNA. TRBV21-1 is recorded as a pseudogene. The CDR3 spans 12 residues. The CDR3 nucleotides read TGTGCCTCAAAGCAGGGGCTGGATGAGCAGTTCTTC. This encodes CASKQGLDEQFF.

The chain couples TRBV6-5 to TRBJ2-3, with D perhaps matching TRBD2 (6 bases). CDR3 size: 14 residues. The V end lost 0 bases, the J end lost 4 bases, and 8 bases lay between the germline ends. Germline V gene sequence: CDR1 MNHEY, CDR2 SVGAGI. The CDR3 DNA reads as TGTGCCAGCAGTTACTCGATAGCGGCAGATACGCAGTATTTT. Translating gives CASSYSIAADTQYF.

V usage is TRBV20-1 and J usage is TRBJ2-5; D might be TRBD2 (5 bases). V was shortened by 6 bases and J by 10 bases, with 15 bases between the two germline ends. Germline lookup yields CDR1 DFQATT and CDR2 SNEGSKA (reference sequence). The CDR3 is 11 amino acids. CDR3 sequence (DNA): TGCAGTGCCCCCACGGGAAGGGTCCAGTACTTC. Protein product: CSAPTGRVQYF.

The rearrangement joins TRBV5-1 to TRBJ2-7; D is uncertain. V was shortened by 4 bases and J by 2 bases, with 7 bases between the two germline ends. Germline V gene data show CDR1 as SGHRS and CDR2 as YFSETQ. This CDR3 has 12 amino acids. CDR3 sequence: CASSDIAYEQYF. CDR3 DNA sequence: TGCGCCAGCAGCGACATCGCCTACGAGCAGTACTTC.

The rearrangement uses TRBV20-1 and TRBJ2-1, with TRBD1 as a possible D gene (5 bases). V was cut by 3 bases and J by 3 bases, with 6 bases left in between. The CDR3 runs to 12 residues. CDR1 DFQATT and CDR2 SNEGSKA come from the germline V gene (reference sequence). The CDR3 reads CSASDSYNEQFF. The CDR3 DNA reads TGCAGTGCTAGTGACAGCTACAATGAGCAGTTCTTC.

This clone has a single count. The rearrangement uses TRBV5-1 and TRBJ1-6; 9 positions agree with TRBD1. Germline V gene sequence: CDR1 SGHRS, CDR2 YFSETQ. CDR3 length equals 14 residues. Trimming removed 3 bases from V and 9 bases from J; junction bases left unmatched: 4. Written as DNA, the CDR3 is TGCGCCAGCAGCTCGGACAGGGGAGTTTCACCCCTCCACTTT. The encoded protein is CASSSDRGVSPLHF.

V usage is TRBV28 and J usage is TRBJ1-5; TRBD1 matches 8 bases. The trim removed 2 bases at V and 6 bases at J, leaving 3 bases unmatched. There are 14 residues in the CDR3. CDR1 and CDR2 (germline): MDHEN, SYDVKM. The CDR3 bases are TGTGCCAGCAGTTTACAGGGGGCAGGTCAGCCCCAGCATTTT. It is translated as CASSLQGAGQPQHF.

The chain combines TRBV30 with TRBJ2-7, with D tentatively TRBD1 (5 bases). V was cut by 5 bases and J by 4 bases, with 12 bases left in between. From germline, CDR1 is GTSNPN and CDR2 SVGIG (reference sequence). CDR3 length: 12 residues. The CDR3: CAWDSIGYEQYF. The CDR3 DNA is TGTGCCTGGGACAGTATAGGGTACGAGCAGTACTTC.

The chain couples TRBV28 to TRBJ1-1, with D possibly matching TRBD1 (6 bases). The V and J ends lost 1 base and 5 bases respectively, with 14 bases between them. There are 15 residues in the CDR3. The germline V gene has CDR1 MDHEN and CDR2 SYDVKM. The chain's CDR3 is CASSLSGAAETEAFF. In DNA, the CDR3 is TGTGCCAGCAGTTTATCGGGGGCAGCGGAGACTGAAGCTTTCTTT.

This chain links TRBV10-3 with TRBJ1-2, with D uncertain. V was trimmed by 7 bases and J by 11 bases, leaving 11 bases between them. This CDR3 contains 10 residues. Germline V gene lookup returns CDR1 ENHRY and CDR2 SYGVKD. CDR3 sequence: CAIMVNRYTF. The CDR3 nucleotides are TGTGCCATCATGGTTAATCGATACACCTTC.

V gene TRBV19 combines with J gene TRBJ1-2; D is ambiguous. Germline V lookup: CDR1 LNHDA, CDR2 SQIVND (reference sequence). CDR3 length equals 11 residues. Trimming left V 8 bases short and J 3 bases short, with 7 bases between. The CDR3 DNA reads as TGTGCCAGTGCTTCTTACTATGGCTACACCTTC. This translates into CASASYYGYTF.

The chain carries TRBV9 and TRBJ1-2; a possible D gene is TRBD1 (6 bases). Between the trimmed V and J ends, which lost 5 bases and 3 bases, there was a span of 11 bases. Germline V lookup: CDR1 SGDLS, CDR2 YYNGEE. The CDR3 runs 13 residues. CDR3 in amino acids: CASSSGEDYGYTF. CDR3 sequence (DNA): TGTGCCAGCAGTTCAGGGGAGGACTATGGCTACACCTTC. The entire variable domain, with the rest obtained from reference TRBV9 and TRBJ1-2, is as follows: DSGVTQTPKHLITATGQRVTLRCSPRSGDLSVYWYQQSLDQGLQFLIQYYNGEERAKGNILERFSAQQFPDLHSELNLSSLELGDSALYFCASSSGEDYGYTFGSGTRLTVV.